The 21 T cell receptor beta chains in this list originate from one sample, sequenced in a study of T-cell reconstitution after alpha-beta-depleted transplantation in children. Molecular barcoding with unique molecular identifiers was used for the TCRbeta library. TCRdb re-analysed the PCR reads in MiXCR, keeping a single row per CDR3 protein. The table has about 200,000 distinct CDR3 sequences, approximately 7% seen once; the top ten hold approximately 5.7%. This specimen consisted of PBMCs, obtained before TCRalphabeta/CD19-depleted stem cell transplant. The receptors here all came from a boy aged 2 to 9 with acute lymphoblastic leukemia, due to receive a stem cell transplant.

In this sample, this clonotype turned up a few times. The chain is built from TRBV28 and TRBJ2-5, with D tentatively TRBD2 (5 bases). V shed 9 bases and J shed 1 base, with 15 bases lying between them. The CDR3 sequence is 14 residues long. The germline V gene has CDR1 MDHEN and CDR2 SYDVKM. In DNA, the CDR3 is TGTGCCAGTCCCGGGGAGCGGCCCCAAGAGACCCAGTACTTC. Translation gives CASPGERPQETQYF.

This clonotype was detected ten times or more. V usage is TRBV11-2 and J usage is TRBJ2-7; D possibly corresponds to TRBD2 (6 bases). This CDR3 has 12 amino acids. V was cut by 5 bases and J by 7 bases, with 12 bases left in between. Germline assignment: CDR1 SGHAT and CDR2 FQNNGV. The CDR3 nucleotides read TGTGCCAGCAGCCTCGAAGGACTAGAGCAGTACTTC. As protein: CASSLEGLEQYF.

This clonotype was picked up many times. The rearrangement links TRBV2 to TRBJ2-1; D is possibly TRBD2 (6 bases). V was trimmed by 2 bases and J by 5 bases, leaving 7 bases between them. The germline V gene encodes CDR1 SNHLY and CDR2 FYNNEI. This CDR3 has 13 residues. DNA of the CDR3: TGTGCCAGCAGTGAACGGGGGAACAATGAGCAGTTCTTC. Amino acid sequence: CASSERGNNEQFF.

The V call is TRBV15, the J call TRBJ1-2; D remains unclear. The CDR3 has 15 residues. V gave up 0 bases and J gave up 3 bases, with 11 bases separating them. CDR1 LNHNV and CDR2 YYDKDF come from the germline V gene (reference sequence). CDR3 amino acids: CATSRDPTRHYGYTF. The CDR3 nucleotides are TGTGCCACCAGCAGAGATCCTACCCGGCACTATGGCTACACCTTC.

This clonotype was seen at least ten times. The genes are TRBV5-1 and TRBJ2-5; 13 bases fit TRBD2. V was clipped by 3 bases and J by 5 bases; unmatched bases: 1. Germline values: CDR1 SGHRS, CDR2 YFSETQ. This CDR3 is 14 amino acids long. In DNA form, the CDR3 reads TGCGCCAGCAGCTCGACTAGCGGGAGGGAGACCCAGTACTTC. This translates into CASSSTSGRETQYF. The complete variable domain, with remaining parts taken from reference TRBV5-1 and TRBJ2-5, reads KAGVTQTPRYLIKTRGQQVTLSCSPISGHRSVSWYQQTPGQGLQFLFEYFSETQRNKGNFPGRFSGRQFSNSRSEMNVSTLELGDSALYLCASSSTSGRETQYFGPGTRLLVL.

The sample holds many counts of this clonotype. The V call is TRBV4-2, the J call TRBJ2-3; D is perhaps TRBD1 (6 bases). Trimming cost V 1 base and J 8 bases, with 19 bases left between them. Looked up from germline, CDR1 is LGHNA and CDR2 is YNFKEQ. The CDR3 spans 16 residues. This chain's CDR3 is CASSQGNKAGDGTQYF. The CDR3 DNA is TGTGCCAGCAGCCAAGGCAACAAGGCAGGGGACGGTACGCAGTATTTT.

This clonotype was seen repeatedly, ten times or more. V gene TRBV7-9 combines with J gene TRBJ1-1; TRBD1 matches at 9 bases. This CDR3 contains 15 residues. The germline V gene encodes CDR1 SEHNR and CDR2 FQNEAQ (reference sequence). V lost 5 bases and J lost 1; bases outside the gene matches: 5. CDR3 sequence: CASSRDRAENTEAFF. The CDR3 nucleotides read TGTGCCAGCAGCCGGGACAGGGCCGAGAACACTGAAGCTTTCTTT.

The chain carries TRBV7-3 and TRBJ2-7; TRBD2 matches 7 bases. Trimming removed 4 bases from V and 6 bases from J; junction bases left unmatched: 12. The CDR3 runs to 15 residues. Per germline, CDR1 SGHTA and CDR2 FQGTGA. CDR3 sequence (DNA): TGTGCCAGCAGCTCAGCAGGCGGTAGCGGGTCCGAGCAGTACTTC. It specifies CASSSAGGSGSEQYF. Filled out from reference TRBV7-3 and TRBJ2-7, the complete variable domain reads GAGVSQTPSNKVTEKGKYVELRCDPISGHTALYWYRQSLGQGPEFLIYFQGTGAADDSGLPNDRFFAVRPEGSVSTLKIQRTERGDSAVYLCASSSAGGSGSEQYFGPGTRLTVT.

Many counts were recorded for this clonotype. The chain is built from TRBV5-4 and TRBJ2-5; no clear D gene. V was shortened by 0 bases and J by 2 bases, with 8 bases between the two germline ends. Germline CDR1 is SGHNT and CDR2 is YYREEE (reference sequence). The CDR3 consists of 14 residues. CDR3 sequence (DNA): TGTGCCAGCAGCTTGGGGCGGATTCAAGAGACCCAGTACTTC. Translation: CASSLGRIQETQYF.

This clonotype was counted at least ten times. V usage is TRBV21-1 and J usage is TRBJ1-1; the D call of TRBD1 is as the table states it, not checked on the DNA. TRBV21-1 represents a pseudogene. The CDR3 has 16 residues. The CDR3 protein is CASSPRQGHMNTEAFF. DNA for the CDR3: TGTGCCAGCAGCCCCCGACAGGGACACATGAACACTGAAGCTTTCTTT.

The sample holds many counts of this clonotype. This chain connects TRBV4-2 to TRBJ2-7, with 7 bases aligning to TRBD1. The junction had 6 bases not matched to a gene; V was cut back by 0 bases and J by 4 bases. Germline-derived CDR1 and CDR2 are LGHNA and YNFKEQ. The CDR3 is made up of 15 amino acids. The CDR3 DNA reads TGTGCCAGCAGCCAAGATCAACAGGGGAAGTACGAGCAGTACTTC. This codes for CASSQDQQGKYEQYF.

The sample holds many counts of this clonotype. This chain connects TRBV5-1 to TRBJ1-4, with D tentatively TRBD1 (5 bases). Trimming took off 4 bases at V and 8 bases at J, with 18 bases between the two ends. The CDR3 runs 15 residues. Germline assignment: CDR1 SGHRS and CDR2 YFSETQ. The CDR3 protein is CASSGMGDGAEKLFF. CDR3 nucleotides: TGCGCCAGCAGCGGAATGGGGGACGGGGCGGAAAAACTGTTTTTT.

This clonotype appeared many times. The V call is TRBV20-1, the J call TRBJ2-1; 8 bases align to TRBD2. This CDR3 region has 16 residues. Germline CDR1 is DFQATT and CDR2 is SNEGSKA (reference sequence). V lost 5 bases, J lost 7 bases, and 16 bases stayed unmatched. The CDR3 reads CSAPTTSGSIGNEQFF. The CDR3 bases are TGCAGTGCTCCAACTACTAGCGGTTCTATTGGAAATGAGCAGTTCTTC.

Many counts were recorded for this clonotype. The chain uses TRBV29-1 and TRBJ2-5; the D gene is possibly TRBD2 (5 bases). The germline gives CDR1 SQVTM, CDR2 ANQGSEA. There are 14 residues in the CDR3. Trimming left V 3 bases short and J 0 bases short, with 11 bases between. CDR3 sequence reads: CSVESGDYQETQYF. The DNA of the CDR3 is TGCAGCGTTGAGTCCGGGGATTACCAAGAGACCCAGTACTTC. Supplemented by reference TRBV29-1 and TRBJ2-5, the full variable domain reads SAVISQKPSRDICQRGTSLTIQCQVDSQVTMMFWYRQQPGQSLTLIATANQGSEATYESGFVIDKFPISRPNLTFSTLTVSNMSPEDSSIYLCSVESGDYQETQYFGPGTRLLVL.

This clonotype has only a few counts. The J gene is TRBJ2-7, the V gene TRBV24-1; 7 bases match TRBD1. Trimming removed 12 bases from V and 7 bases from J; junction bases left unmatched: 17. Germline CDR1 reads KGHDR; CDR2 reads SFDVKD. This CDR3 is built from 14 residues. The CDR3 spells CAPTLRDSTMEQYF. The CDR3 nucleotides read TGTGCCCCCACCCTCCGGGACAGTACGATGGAGCAGTACTTC.

This clonotype turned up a few times. The chain combines TRBV6-5 with TRBJ2-7; D is perhaps TRBD2 (6 bases). The CDR3 covers 16 residues. Looked up from germline, CDR1 is MNHEY and CDR2 is SVGAGI. V dropped 3 bases and J dropped 2 bases, with 17 bases sitting between them. The CDR3 loop is CASSYGREPIPYEQYF. The CDR3 DNA reads as TGTGCCAGCAGTTATGGGCGGGAACCTATTCCCTACGAGCAGTACTTC.

V and J are TRBV28 and TRBJ2-3; D may be TRBD1 (6 bases). The ends were cut back, 3 bases at V and 0 bases at J, with 10 bases in the middle. The CDR3 runs to 15 residues. CDR1 is MDHEN, CDR2 SYDVKM, per germline. The DNA of the CDR3 is TGTGCCAGCAGTTTGGACAGCACTAGCACAGATACGCAGTATTTT. Amino acids: CASSLDSTSTDTQYF. The full variable domain, its missing parts supplied by reference TRBV28 and TRBJ2-3, is DVKVTQSSRYLVKRTGEKVFLECVQDMDHENMFWYRQDPGLGLRLIYFSYDVKMKEKGDIPEGYSVSREKKERFSLILESASTNQTSMYLCASSLDSTSTDTQYFGPGTRLTVL.

The CDR3 DNA reads as TGTGCCAGCAGCCTAAGAGGCGGACTCCCCACAGATACGCAGTATTTT. This sequence encodes CASSLRGGLPTDTQYF. This sequence joins TRBV28 and TRBJ2-3; D is perhaps TRBD2 (5 bases). Deletions cut 6 bases from V and 2 bases from J, with 18 bases between. This CDR3 comprises 16 residues. Germline lookup yields CDR1 MDHEN and CDR2 SYDVKM.

V gene TRBV7-9 combines with J gene TRBJ2-1; the D gene is possibly TRBD1 (6 bases). The CDR3 is made up of 13 amino acids. The germline gives CDR1 SEHNR, CDR2 FQNEAQ (reference sequence). The V gene lost 6 bases and the J gene lost 8 bases, with 14 bases spanning the gap. CDR3 nucleotide sequence: TGTGCCAGCAGATGGGACACCTGGGATGAGCAGTTCTTC. It translates to CASRWDTWDEQFF.

This clonotype was counted many times. The chain links TRBV6-2 or TRBV6-3 to TRBJ2-2; D unclear. Germline CDR1 reads MNHEY; CDR2 reads SVGEGT. There are 13 residues in the CDR3. V was pared by 3 bases and J by 7 bases, with 9 bases between. The CDR3 sequence is CASSYFGGGELFF. CDR3 DNA sequence: TGTGCCAGCAGTTATTTTGGCGGCGGGGAGCTGTTTTTT.

This clonotype was seen at least ten times. This chain uses TRBV4-2 with TRBJ1-1; no firm D call. The CDR3 length is 15 residues. CDR1 and CDR2 (germline): LGHNA, YNFKEQ. With 5 bases removed from V and 1 base from J, the gap between germline ends came to 14 bases. DNA of the CDR3: TGTGCCAGCAGCGACCCCACCCCGGGGAACACTGAAGCTTTCTTT. Translating it yields CASSDPTPGNTEAFF.